Sequencing of this T cell receptor beta chain was carried out in a study of blood T cell repertoires in COVID-19. In the study overall: Both acute and convalescent COVID-19 samples were obtained from the United States, Italy and Spain. PBMCs, B-cell-depleted T cells, or T cells provided the cDNA or gDNA that made up the material.

Categorization into cohorts depended on clinical history that participants reported. TCRdb's table, derived via immunoSEQ multiplex PCR, lists solely in-frame clones and lacks some. The profile shows approximately 300,000 clones, under 95% of them singletons. V shed 6 bases and J 2 bases; nucleotides not matched to a gene: 5. Germline V gene sequence: CDR1 MNHEY, CDR2 SVGAGI. The CDR3 is 14 amino acids. The clonotype was recovered from a woman aged 25 to 45 who had recovered from COVID-19. This chain links TRBV6-5 with TRBJ2-3; 7 nucleotides agree with TRBD1. Sequencing was performed on PBMCs or T cells enriched from blood (not recorded which). The CDR3 protein is CASRQGQLTDTQYF. DNA for the CDR3: TGTGCCAGCAGACAGGGGCAACTCACAGATACGCAGTATTTT.